Each of the 5 T cell receptor beta chains below was sequenced from the same sample in a study of T-cell memory formation after mild COVID-19. TCRdb re-analysed the 5' RACE reads in MiXCR, keeping a single row per CDR3 protein. The sample has 110,000 or so distinct CDR3 sequences; over 20% are singletons. Material for sequencing was PBMCs or a T cell subset sorted from them (not recorded which). Receptors originate from a man between 18 and 35 years old who had mild COVID-19 (a few samples of this study predate the infection). Cell type and time point are not known.

This clonotype was detected once. The V call is TRBV14, the J call TRBJ1-1, with unresolved D. The V end was cut by 0 bases, the J end by 7 bases, with 9 bases between. Per germline, CDR1 SGHDN and CDR2 FVKESK. This CDR3 has 13 residues. CDR3 nucleotides: TGTGCCAGCAGCCAAGAGGGAGCAGTTGAAGCTTTCTTT. Its protein is CASSQEGAVEAFF.

The chain employs TRBV4-3 and TRBJ2-4; a possible D gene is TRBD2 (5 bases). Germline loops: CDR1 LGHNA, CDR2 YSLEER. V was clipped by 0 bases and J by 7 bases, with 13 bases between them. CDR3 size: 15 residues. In DNA form, the CDR3 reads TGCGCCAGCAGCCAAGATCAAGGTGGGGAGAACATTCAGTACTTC. It is translated as CASSQDQGGENIQYF.

The J gene is TRBJ2-1, the V gene TRBV27; D is unresolved. CDR1 and CDR2 (germline): MNHEY, SMNVEV (reference sequence). The CDR3 contains 13 residues. V gave up 1 base and J gave up 6 bases, with 7 bases separating them. CDR3 sequence: CASSLWVGNEQFF. CDR3 coding DNA: TGTGCCAGCAGTTTATGGGTAGGCAATGAGCAGTTCTTC.

Only a few counts were recorded for this clonotype. This rearrangement joins TRBV25-1 to TRBJ2-3; D gene unclear. Germline CDR1 MGHDK, CDR2 SYGVNS. V lost 7 bases and J lost 2, with 10 bases in between. The CDR3 has 13 amino acids. The CDR3 nucleotides read TGTGCCAGCACCTATTCCCTCACAGATACGCAGTATTTT. Its translation is CASTYSLTDTQYF.

The chain is built from TRBV20-1 and TRBJ2-5; 9 positions agree with TRBD2. Germline V CDR1 and CDR2: DFQATT, SNEGSKA (reference sequence). This CDR3 has 17 amino acids. The junction had 8 bases not matched to a gene; V was cut back by 0 bases and J by 0 bases. The CDR3 spells CSARDPRASGDQETQYF. As DNA, the CDR3 is TGCAGTGCTAGAGACCCGCGGGCTAGCGGGGACCAAGAGACCCAGTACTTC.